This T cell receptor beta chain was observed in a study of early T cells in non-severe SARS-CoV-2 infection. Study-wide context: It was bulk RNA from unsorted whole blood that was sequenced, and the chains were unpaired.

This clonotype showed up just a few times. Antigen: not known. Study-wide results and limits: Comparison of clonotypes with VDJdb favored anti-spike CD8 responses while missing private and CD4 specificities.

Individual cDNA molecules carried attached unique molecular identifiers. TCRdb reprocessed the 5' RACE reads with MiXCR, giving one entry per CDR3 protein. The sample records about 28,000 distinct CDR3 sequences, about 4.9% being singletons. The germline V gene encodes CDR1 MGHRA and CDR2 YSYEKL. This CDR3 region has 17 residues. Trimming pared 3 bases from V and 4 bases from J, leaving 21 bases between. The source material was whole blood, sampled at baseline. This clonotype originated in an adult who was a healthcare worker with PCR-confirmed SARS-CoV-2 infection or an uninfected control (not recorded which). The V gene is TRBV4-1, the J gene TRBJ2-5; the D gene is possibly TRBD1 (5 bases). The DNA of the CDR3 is TGCGCCAGCAGCCACTTGGGCCGACAGCCCTCCGGAGAGACCCAGTACTTC. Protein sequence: CASSHLGRQPSGETQYF.